These 27 T cell receptor beta chains were all obtained from the same sample, sequenced in a study of CD8 T cells in Susac syndrome. Reverse transcription of roughly 0.5 to 1 ug RNA was performed with random hexamers. TCRdb processed the immunoSEQ multiplex PCR reads anew with MiXCR; each CDR3 protein has one entry. This table holds more than 250,000 distinct CDR3 sequences, under 95% found once. The source material was CD4+ T cells from PBMCs. The receptors here all came from a human donor with multiple sclerosis.

This sequence joins TRBV7-6 and TRBJ2-7; no definite D call. The germline V gene has CDR1 SGHVS and CDR2 FNYEAQ. Trimming stripped 5 bases from V and 0 bases from J, with 14 bases between. CDR3 length equals 15 residues. The CDR3 DNA is TGTGCCAGCAGCGCTCAAGCCCTTAGCTCCTACGAGCAGTACTTC. Protein: CASSAQALSSYEQYF.

The chain employs TRBV5-6 and TRBJ2-1; D is unclear. The ends were cut back, 0 bases at V and 0 bases at J, with 7 bases in the middle. CDR3 length: 15 residues. CDR1 and CDR2 from the germline V gene are SGHDT and YYEEEE. DNA of the CDR3: TGTGCCAGCAGCTTGGCCTGGGGCTCCTACAATGAGCAGTTCTTC. Translated: CASSLAWGSYNEQFF. Using reference TRBV5-6 and TRBJ2-1 for the parts outside the CDR3, the full variable domain is DAGVTQSPTHLIKTRGQQVTLRCSPKSGHDTVSWYQQALGQGPQFIFQYYEEEERQRGNFPDRFSGHQFPNYSSELNVNALLLGDSALYLCASSLAWGSYNEQFFGPGTRLTVL.

The chain carries TRBV12-3 or TRBV12-4 and TRBJ2-5; 8 nucleotides line up with TRBD2. The CDR3 totals 14 residues. Trimming took 7 bases from V and 6 from J; bases not matched to a gene: 10. DNA of the CDR3: TGTGCCAGCACCGAGGGACTAGAGTTCAAGACCCAGTACTTC. Its protein is CASTEGLEFKTQYF.

V usage is TRBV30 and J usage is TRBJ2-2; D remains ambiguous. Looked up from germline, CDR1 is GTSNPN and CDR2 is SVGIG (reference sequence). This CDR3 has 13 residues. V shed 0 bases and J shed 7 bases, with 9 bases lying between them. The CDR3 reads CAWSVWRIGELFF. In DNA, the CDR3 is TGTGCCTGGAGTGTATGGCGGATCGGGGAGCTGTTTTTT.

As to this clonotype: Its ends do not fully match the called genes, so a read error is possible. The chain links TRBV7-3 to TRBJ2-1; 8 nucleotides match TRBD2. The CDR3 runs 16 residues. Per germline, CDR1 SGHTA and CDR2 FQGTGA. CDR3 loop: CASSLQPGGTYSEQFF. CDR3 bases: TGTGCCAGCAGCTTACAACCGGGGGGGACCTACAGTGAGCAGTTCTTC.

V and J are TRBV19 and TRBJ2-3; 10 nucleotides line up with TRBD2. CDR1 and CDR2 from the germline V gene are LNHDA and SQIVND (reference sequence). Unmatched junction bases numbered 5, after V lost 6 bases and J lost 5 bases. The CDR3 loop spans 14 amino acids. The CDR3 protein is CASRASGRRDTQYF. The CDR3 DNA sequence: TGTGCCAGTAGGGCTAGCGGGAGAAGAGATACGCAGTATTTT.

J is TRBJ1-1 and V is TRBV12-3 or TRBV12-4; unclear D gene. V dropped 5 bases and J dropped 1 base, with 17 bases sitting between them. CDR3 length equals 16 residues. The CDR3 spells CASSTQAGRGNTEAFF. CDR3 nucleotide sequence: TGTGCCAGCAGTACCCAGGCCGGACGTGGGAACACTGAAGCTTTCTTT.

CDR3 protein: CASSRYRSGTEAFF. CDR3 in DNA: TGTGCCAGCAGCCGGTACCGGAGCGGCACTGAAGCTTTCTTT. The genes are TRBV5-6 and TRBJ1-1; D ambiguous. The CDR3 has 14 residues. V was trimmed by 4 bases and J by 4 bases, leaving 14 bases between them. The germline V gene encodes CDR1 SGHDT and CDR2 YYEEEE.

The V gene is TRBV7-9, the J gene TRBJ2-5; 9 nucleotides match TRBD1. CDR1 and CDR2 from the germline V gene are SEHNR and FQNEAQ (reference sequence). The CDR3 is 15 residues long. The ends lost 4 bases at V and 5 bases at J; junction bases unmatched: 8. The DNA of the CDR3 is TGTGCCAGCAGCTCCCGGGACAGGGTCTTGGAGACCCAGTACTTC. It specifies CASSSRDRVLETQYF.

This chain links TRBV20-1 with TRBJ1-1, with D maybe TRBD1 (5 bases). The CDR3 extends over 13 amino acids. Trimming stripped 6 bases from V and 2 bases from J, with 13 bases between. Germline V gene sequence: CDR1 DFQATT, CDR2 SNEGSKA (reference sequence). This chain's CDR3 is CSAPDRPNTEAFF. The CDR3 DNA reads as TGCAGTGCCCCCGACAGACCTAACACTGAAGCTTTCTTT.

J is TRBJ2-2 and V is TRBV4-3; TRBD2 aligns across 7 bases. J was trimmed by 6 bases and V by 1 base; bases with no gene match: 11. CDR1 is LGHNA and CDR2 is YSLEER in the germline V gene. The length of the CDR3 is 17 residues. This chain's CDR3 is CASSQAMGEGRAGELFF. CDR3 coding DNA: TGCGCCAGCAGCCAAGCTATGGGGGAGGGAAGGGCCGGGGAGCTGTTTTTT.

The rearrangement uses TRBV21-1 and TRBJ2-5. TRBV21-1 is reported as a pseudogene. This CDR3 is built from 13 residues. For the CDR3, the DNA is TGTGCCAGCAGCAAAGGAGACCAAGAGACCCAGTACTTC. Translation: CASSKGDQETQYF.

For this clonotype: The DNA is omitted, as the CDR3 cannot be located on it reliably, and the CDR3 follows TCRdb's listing. The chain carries TRBV27 and TRBJ1-2; TRBD1 is taken as the D call from the table, unchecked against the DNA. CDR1 and CDR2 (germline): MNHEY, SMNVEV (reference sequence). Termini included, the CDR3 measures 14 amino acids. The CDR3 sequence: CASSSSDRLDGYTF.

This chain uses TRBV12-3 or TRBV12-4 with TRBJ1-2; maybe TRBD1 (6 bases). The CDR3 extends over 12 amino acids. Between the trimmed V and J ends, which lost 7 bases and 6 bases, there was a span of 12 bases. Here the CDR3 reads CASTRDIHGYTF. The DNA of the CDR3 is TGTGCCAGCACCCGGGACATACATGGCTACACCTTC.

V and J are TRBV10-2 and TRBJ1-5, with D perhaps TRBD1 (5 bases). Germline CDR1 is WSHSY and CDR2 is SAAADI. This CDR3 is 17 amino acids long. V gave up 0 bases and J gave up 0 bases, with 12 bases separating them. The CDR3 protein is CASSESRQTYSNQPQHF. CDR3 coding DNA: TGCGCCAGCAGTGAGTCCAGACAGACGTATAGCAATCAGCCCCAGCATTTT.

This clonotype was found once. One end of the junction is discordant with germline, which a read error may explain. The chain carries TRBV5-6 and TRBJ1-2; the D is unclear. This CDR3 has 13 amino acids. The germline CDR1 and CDR2 sequences are SGHDT and YYEEEE. The CDR3 sequence is CASSLVGNSGYTF. The CDR3 region has the DNA TGTGCCAGCAGCTTGGTGGGTAACTCTGGCTACACCTTC.

This rearrangement joins TRBV28 to TRBJ2-5; D may be TRBD2 (5 bases). The V and J ends lost 5 bases and 9 bases respectively, with 16 bases between them. Germline values: CDR1 MDHEN, CDR2 SYDVKM. This CDR3 is 13 amino acids long. CDR3 bases: TGTGCCAGCAGTCCTCGTCCCGCGAGGGCCCAGTACTTC. Encoded protein: CASSPRPARAQYF. Drawing the rest from reference TRBV28 and TRBJ2-5, the complete variable domain is DVKVTQSSRYLVKRTGEKVFLECVQDMDHENMFWYRQDPGLGLRLIYFSYDVKMKEKGDIPEGYSVSREKKERFSLILESASTNQTSMYLCASSPRPARAQYFGPGTRLLVL.

The chain uses TRBV6-1 and TRBJ1-2; no clear D gene. Trimming pared 6 bases from V and 4 bases from J, leaving 24 bases between. The CDR3 has 17 amino acids. Germline values: CDR1 MNHNS, CDR2 SASEGT. Here the CDR3 reads CASSHQPYSYGIYGYTF. CDR3 nucleotides: TGTGCCAGCAGCCACCAACCCTACAGTTACGGCATCTATGGCTACACCTTC.

This clonotype was detected only once. The chain combines TRBV7-9 with TRBJ1-3; D ambiguous. Germline lookup yields CDR1 SEHNR and CDR2 FQNEAQ (reference sequence). V was trimmed by 1 base and J by 1 base, leaving 5 bases between them. The CDR3 extends over 14 amino acids. The CDR3 DNA sequence: TGTGCCAGCAGCTTAGGTCAGTCTGGAAACACCATATATTTT. It codes for CASSLGQSGNTIYF.

DNA for the CDR3: TGTGCCAGCAGCTTAGACCCCAATGCCTACAATGAGCAGTTCTTC. Translated: CASSLDPNAYNEQFF. The genes are TRBV7-2 and TRBJ2-1; D gene ambiguous. Germline V gene lookup returns CDR1 SGHTA and CDR2 FQGNSA. Trimming pared 1 base from V and 2 bases from J, leaving 9 bases between. The CDR3 contains 15 residues.

The chain recombines TRBV19 with TRBJ2-3; the match to TRBD1 covers 8 bases. The CDR3 sequence is 13 residues long. Per the germline V gene, CDR1 is LNHDA and CDR2 is SQIVND (reference sequence). V trimming: 7 bases; J trimming: 8 bases; junction bases outside the gene matches: 8. CDR3: CASKGTGVRTQYF. CDR3 bases: TGTGCCAGTAAAGGGACAGGAGTTCGTACGCAGTATTTT.

The V gene is TRBV29-1, the J gene TRBJ2-7, with D uncertain. The CDR3 extends over 14 amino acids. CDR1 and CDR2 from the germline V gene are SQVTM and ANQGSEA. V was pared by 4 bases and J by 2 bases, with 15 bases between. This chain's CDR3 is CSVVLSESPYEQYF. CDR3 coding DNA: TGCAGCGTTGTCCTAAGTGAATCCCCCTACGAGCAGTACTTC.

The V and J genes are TRBV28 and TRBJ2-5; perhaps D is TRBD1 or TRBD2 (6 bases each). The CDR3 totals 16 residues. V lost 2 bases, J lost 4 bases, and 17 bases lay in between. CDR1 MDHEN and CDR2 SYDVKM come from the germline V gene. In DNA form, the CDR3 reads TGTGCCAGCAGTTTAGATCAGGGGAGGATGGGAGAGACCCAGTACTTC. This encodes CASSLDQGRMGETQYF.

CDR3 coding DNA: TGCGCCAGCAGCTTCAGGGGAACGGTCCAAGAGACCCAGTACTTC. Translating it yields CASSFRGTVQETQYF. The rearrangement links TRBV5-1 to TRBJ2-5, with D perhaps TRBD1 (6 bases). The V end was cut by 2 bases, the J end by 1 base, with 12 bases between. The CDR3 runs 15 residues. Looked up from germline, CDR1 is SGHRS and CDR2 is YFSETQ.

The gene calls are TRBV5-1 and TRBJ2-1; 8 bases are shared with TRBD1. V was pared by 5 bases and J by 8 bases, with 9 bases of the junction left unmatched. In germline, CDR1 is SGHRS, CDR2 YFSETQ. The CDR3 totals 14 residues. The CDR3 region is CASSWTDRDDEQFF. The DNA for the CDR3 is TGCGCCAGCAGTTGGACGGACAGGGACGATGAGCAGTTCTTC.

The chain joins TRBV19 to TRBJ1-1; D is uncertain. The CDR3 covers 13 residues. Trimming took 6 bases from V and 0 from J, leaving 8 bases between them. From germline, CDR1 is LNHDA and CDR2 SQIVND (reference sequence). The CDR3 bases are TGTGCCAGTAGCGAGTCCTTGAACACTGAAGCTTTCTTT. Translation: CASSESLNTEAFF.

V usage is TRBV25-1 and J usage is TRBJ1-6, with 7 bases identical to TRBD1. J gave up 10 bases and V 5 bases, and 5 bases lay outside the gene matches. This CDR3 has 13 amino acids. The germline V gene has CDR1 MGHDK and CDR2 SYGVNS. CDR3 bases: TGTGCCAGCAGTTCCACACAGGGGTCACCCCTCCACTTT. It yields the protein CASSSTQGSPLHF.